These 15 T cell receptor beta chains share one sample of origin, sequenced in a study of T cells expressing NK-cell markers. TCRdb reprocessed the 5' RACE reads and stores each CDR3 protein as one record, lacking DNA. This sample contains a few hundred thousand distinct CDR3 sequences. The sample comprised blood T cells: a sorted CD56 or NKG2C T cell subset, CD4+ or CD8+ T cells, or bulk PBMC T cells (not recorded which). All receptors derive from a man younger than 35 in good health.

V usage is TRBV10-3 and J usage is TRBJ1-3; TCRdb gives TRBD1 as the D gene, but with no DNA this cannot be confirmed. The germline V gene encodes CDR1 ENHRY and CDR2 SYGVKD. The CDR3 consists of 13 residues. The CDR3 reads CAVQGASGNTIYF.

CDR3 loop: CASSPGTSGSTDTQYF. The rearrangement uses TRBV6-2 or TRBV6-3 and TRBJ2-3; TCRdb outputs TRBD2, but without DNA this stays unchecked. CDR3 size: 16 residues. Germline assignment: CDR1 MNHEY and CDR2 SVGEGT.

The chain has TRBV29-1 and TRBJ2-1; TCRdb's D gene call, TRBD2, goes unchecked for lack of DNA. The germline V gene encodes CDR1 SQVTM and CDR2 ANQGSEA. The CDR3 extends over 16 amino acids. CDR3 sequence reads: CSVEGPKPLAGYEQFF.

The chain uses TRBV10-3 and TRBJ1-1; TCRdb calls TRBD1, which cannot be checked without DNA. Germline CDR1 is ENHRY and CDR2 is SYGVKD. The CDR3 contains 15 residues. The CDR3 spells CAIRGDRLTNTEAFF.

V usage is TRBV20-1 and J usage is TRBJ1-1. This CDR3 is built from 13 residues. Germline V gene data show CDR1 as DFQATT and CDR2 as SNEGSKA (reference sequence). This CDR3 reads CSASGTKNTEAFF.

CDR3 region: CASSAGHESYEQYF. The rearrangement links TRBV6-1 to TRBJ2-7; there is no DNA to check the TCRdb D call of TRBD1. Germline V gives CDR1 MNHNS, CDR2 SASEGT. The CDR3 totals 14 residues.

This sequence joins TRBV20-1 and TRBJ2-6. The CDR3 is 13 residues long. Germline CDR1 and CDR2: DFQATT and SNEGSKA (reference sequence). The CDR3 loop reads CSGRGSGANVLTF.

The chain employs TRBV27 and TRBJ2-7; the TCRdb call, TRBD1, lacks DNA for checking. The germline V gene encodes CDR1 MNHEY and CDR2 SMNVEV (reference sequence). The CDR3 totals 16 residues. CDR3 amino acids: CASSYGRGQRNYEQYF.

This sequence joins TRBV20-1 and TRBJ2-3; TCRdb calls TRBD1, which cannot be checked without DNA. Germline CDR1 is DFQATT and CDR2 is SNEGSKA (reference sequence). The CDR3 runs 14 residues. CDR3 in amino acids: CSARVGQRTDTQYF.

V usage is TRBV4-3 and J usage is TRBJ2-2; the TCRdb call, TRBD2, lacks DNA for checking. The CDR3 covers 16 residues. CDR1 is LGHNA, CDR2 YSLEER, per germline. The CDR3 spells CASSQDRGDNTGELFF.

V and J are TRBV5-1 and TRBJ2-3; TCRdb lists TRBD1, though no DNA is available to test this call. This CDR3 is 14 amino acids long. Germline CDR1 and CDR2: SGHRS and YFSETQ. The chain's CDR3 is CASSPGQLTDTQYF.

CDR3 protein: CASSADRGDETQYF. The rearrangement links TRBV28 to TRBJ2-5; absent DNA, TCRdb's TRBD1 call cannot be checked. Germline CDR1 MDHEN, CDR2 SYDVKM. The CDR3 is 14 amino acids.

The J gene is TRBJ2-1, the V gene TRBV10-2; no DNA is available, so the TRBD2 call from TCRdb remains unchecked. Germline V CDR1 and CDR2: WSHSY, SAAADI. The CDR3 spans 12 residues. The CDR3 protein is CASSELAGNQFF.

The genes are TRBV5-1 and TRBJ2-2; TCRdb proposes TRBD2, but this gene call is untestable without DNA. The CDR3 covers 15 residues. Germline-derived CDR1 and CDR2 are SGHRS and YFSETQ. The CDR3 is CASSSTDGPAGELFF.

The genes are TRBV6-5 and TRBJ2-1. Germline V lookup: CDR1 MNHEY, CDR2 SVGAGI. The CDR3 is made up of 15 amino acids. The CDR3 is CASSFAAAPYNEQFF.